The 30 T cell receptor beta chains below come from one sample, sequenced in a study of blood T cell repertoires in COVID-19. The protocol was immunoSEQ multiplex PCR, while the TCRdb copy is restricted to in-frame clones and leaves out a portion. The sample consists of 350,000 to 500,000 clones, 70% to 90% of them appearing once. Sequencing was performed on PBMCs or T cells enriched from blood (not recorded which). Receptors originate from a woman under 30 who had been exposed to COVID-19.

This rearrangement joins TRBV6-5 to TRBJ1-2; a weak D match, TRBD1 (5 bases). Germline V gives CDR1 MNHEY, CDR2 SVGAGI. The germline V and J ends were trimmed by 0 bases and 6 bases, with 17 bases remaining between them. This CDR3 has 16 residues. In DNA, the CDR3 is TGTGCCAGCAGTTACTCGACCCCCAGGGTTAGAGATGGCTACACCTTC. Translating it yields CASSYSTPRVRDGYTF.

The rearrangement uses TRBV2 and TRBJ2-1; no firm D call. The CDR3 runs 14 residues. Germline V lookup: CDR1 SNHLY, CDR2 FYNNEI. Trimming removed 2 bases from V and 6 bases from J, with 11 bases in between. CDR3: CASSETVAGNEQFF. The CDR3 coding sequence is TGTGCCAGCAGTGAAACTGTCGCCGGCAATGAGCAGTTCTTC.

This CDR3 is CASSLTTGRPQHF. As DNA, the CDR3 is TGTGCCAGCAGTCTAACAACGGGTCGGCCCCAGCATTTT. The rearrangement joins TRBV27 to TRBJ1-5; D is undetermined. Trimming took off 5 bases at V and 9 bases at J, with 14 bases between the two ends. Germline V gives CDR1 MNHEY, CDR2 SMNVEV (reference sequence). This CDR3 has 13 amino acids.

The chain employs TRBV5-5 and TRBJ1-4; no firm D call. This CDR3 contains 16 residues. V lost 0 bases and J lost 0, with 9 bases in between. Germline assignment: CDR1 SGHKS and CDR2 YYEKEE (reference sequence). The CDR3 loop reads CASSLVSYATNEKLFF. The CDR3 coding sequence is TGTGCCAGCAGCTTGGTCAGTTACGCAACTAATGAAAAACTGTTTTTT. The full variable domain, rest sourced from reference TRBV5-5 and TRBJ1-4, is DAGVTQSPTHLIKTRGQQVTLRCSPISGHKSVSWYQQVLGQGPQFIFQYYEKEERGRGNFPDRFSARQFPNYSSELNVNALLLGDSALYLCASSLVSYATNEKLFFGSGTQLSVL.

This clone has a single count. The rearrangement uses TRBV11-3 and TRBJ2-1, with TRBD2 matching 7 bases. The CDR3 has 14 residues. Germline lookup yields CDR1 SGHNT and CDR2 YENEEA. V was clipped by 3 bases and J by 5 bases; unmatched bases: 4. CDR3 protein: CASSFGGGNNEQFF. CDR3 DNA: TGTGCCAGCAGCTTTGGCGGGGGAAACAATGAGCAGTTCTTC.

Here the CDR3 reads CASSFVLTGGTDTQYF. The CDR3 nucleotides are TGTGCCAGCAGCTTCGTGCTGACAGGGGGCACAGATACGCAGTATTTT. The chain is built from TRBV7-9 and TRBJ2-3; 8 nucleotides line up with TRBD1. The J segment lost 1 base and the V segment lost 3 bases, leaving 6 bases of the junction unmatched. Germline-derived CDR1 and CDR2 are SEHNR and FQNEAQ (reference sequence). The CDR3 has 16 residues.

In its sample, this clone was seen many times. The rearrangement joins TRBV5-1 to TRBJ1-2; 8 bases map to TRBD1. From germline, CDR1 is SGHRS and CDR2 YFSETQ. The V gene end was trimmed by 4 bases and the J gene end by 5 bases; junction bases not matched to a gene: 19. The CDR3 covers 18 residues. CDR3 residues: CASSLDAGTGPQSYGYTF. Written as DNA, the CDR3 is TGCGCCAGCAGCCTTGACGCGGGGACAGGACCCCAATCATATGGCTACACCTTC.

This chain uses TRBV3-1 (or the pseudogene TRBV3-2) with TRBJ1-2; D is unresolved. V was trimmed by 3 bases and J by 8 bases, leaving 16 bases between them. This CDR3 comprises 14 residues. Germline CDR1 and CDR2: LGHDT and YNNKEL (reference sequence). The CDR3 DNA follows: TGTGCCAGCAGCCATGTACAGCCTACCGGCGGCTACACCTTC. This sequence encodes CASSHVQPTGGYTF.

This chain uses TRBV7-9 with TRBJ2-1, with D possibly being TRBD1 (5 bases). The CDR3 contains 15 residues. Germline loops: CDR1 SEHNR, CDR2 FQNEAQ (reference sequence). Deletions cut 3 bases from V and 7 bases from J, with 16 bases between. The CDR3 nucleotides read TGTGCCAGCAGCTTTTTTGACAGACCTAGGAATGAGCAGTTCTTC. This encodes CASSFFDRPRNEQFF.

This clone was seen a handful of times. The chain combines TRBV6-5 with TRBJ1-5, with 9 positions matching TRBD1. There are 15 residues in the CDR3. CDR1 MNHEY and CDR2 SVGAGI come from the germline V gene. V shed 0 bases and J 11 bases; nucleotides not matched to a gene: 8. DNA of the CDR3: TGTGCCAGCAGTTACTCGAACAGGGGGCTTGGGGCCCAGCATTTT. This codes for CASSYSNRGLGAQHF.

The chain uses TRBV28 and TRBJ2-7; D remains unclear. V was shortened by 8 bases and J by 1 base, with 24 bases between the two germline ends. This CDR3 has 17 amino acids. CDR1 MDHEN and CDR2 SYDVKM come from the germline V gene. CDR3 sequence: CASHRSLVAPNSYEQYF. CDR3 DNA sequence: TGTGCCAGCCACCGATCATTAGTAGCCCCAAATTCCTACGAGCAGTACTTC.

This clone has just a few counts. This sequence joins TRBV5-1 and TRBJ1-1; D perhaps matches TRBD1 (5 bases). V was pared by 7 bases and J by 0 bases, with 13 bases between. In germline, CDR1 is SGHRS, CDR2 YFSETQ. This CDR3 has 14 residues. The DNA for the CDR3 is TGCGCCAGCCGGACCGACAGTTTGAACACTGAAGCTTTCTTT. Translation: CASRTDSLNTEAFF.

This clone was seen once. CDR3 protein: CASTALTSIGPDTQYF. DNA of the CDR3: TGTGCCAGCACTGCCCTAACTAGTATCGGCCCAGATACGCAGTATTTT. This chain uses TRBV27 with TRBJ2-3, with D possibly being TRBD2 (5 bases). The CDR3 runs to 16 residues. The V gene's germline CDR1 is MNHEY and CDR2 SMNVEV (reference sequence). The V end lost 7 bases, the J end lost 4 bases, and 21 bases lay between the germline ends.

The chain combines TRBV2 with TRBJ2-4, with 10 bases aligning to TRBD1. The germline gives CDR1 SNHLY, CDR2 FYNNEI. J gave up 7 bases and V 6 bases, and 6 bases lay outside the gene matches. The CDR3 extends over 14 amino acids. This CDR3 reads CASRDRGRMNIQYF. DNA for the CDR3: TGTGCCAGCAGAGACAGGGGGCGCATGAACATTCAGTACTTC.

The genes are TRBV6-1 and TRBJ1-5, with D possibly TRBD1 on 6 matching bases. The ends were cut back, 2 bases at V and 1 base at J, with 9 bases in the middle. Germline CDR1 reads MNHNS; CDR2 reads SASEGT. This CDR3 contains 15 residues. DNA of the CDR3: TGTGCCAGCAGTGAAAACAGGGCAAGCAATCAGCCCCAGCATTTT. The encoded protein is CASSENRASNQPQHF.

The V call is TRBV28, the J call TRBJ1-5; 7 positions agree with TRBD1. CDR3 size: 15 residues. V trimming: 6 bases; J trimming: 1 base; junction bases outside the gene matches: 6. Germline V CDR1 and CDR2: MDHEN, SYDVKM. CDR3 bases: TGTGCCAGCAGCGCCGGACAGGTGAGCAATCAGCCCCAGCATTTT. Translating it yields CASSAGQVSNQPQHF.

The genes are TRBV30 and TRBJ1-6; 7 bases map to TRBD1. Germline-derived CDR1 and CDR2 are GTSNPN and SVGIG (reference sequence). The CDR3 runs 13 residues. The V gene end was trimmed by 4 bases and the J gene end by 9 bases; junction bases not matched to a gene: 6. The CDR3: CAWMTGPGSPLHF. CDR3 DNA: TGTGCCTGGATGACAGGGCCGGGTTCACCCCTCCACTTT. Drawing the rest from reference TRBV30 and TRBJ1-6, the complete variable domain is SQTIHQWPATLVQPVGSPLSLECTVEGTSNPNLYWYRQAAGRGLQLLFYSVGIGQISSEVPQNLSASRPQDRQFILSSKKLLLSDSGFYLCAWMTGPGSPLHFGNGTRLTVT.

Only a few counts were recorded for this clone. J is TRBJ2-5 and V is TRBV15, with D tentatively TRBD1 (6 bases). This CDR3 region has 13 residues. The germline V gene encodes CDR1 LNHNV and CDR2 YYDKDF (reference sequence). V lost 8 bases, J lost 2 bases, and 12 bases lay in between. The CDR3 loop reads CATGADRQETQYF. In DNA, the CDR3 is TGTGCCACCGGCGCAGACAGGCAAGAGACCCAGTACTTC.

V is TRBV19 and J is TRBJ2-1, with 11 bases fitting TRBD2. The ends lost 0 bases at V and 7 bases at J; junction bases unmatched: 2. Germline V gives CDR1 LNHDA, CDR2 SQIVND (reference sequence). This CDR3 spans 15 amino acids. The CDR3, as DNA: TGTGCCAGTAGTATAGAACTAGCGGGAGTAAATGAGCAGTTCTTC. Translated, it gives CASSIELAGVNEQFF.

This clone was counted only a few times. V gene TRBV7-2 combines with J gene TRBJ1-6; D gene unclear. This CDR3 spans 15 amino acids. Trimming removed 5 bases at V and 7 bases at J, with 15 bases between. CDR1 and CDR2 (germline): SGHTA, FQGNSA. CDR3 DNA: TGTGCCAGCAGCAACGGGGTTTTGGGAAATTCACCCCTCCACTTT. Translated: CASSNGVLGNSPLHF.

The chain uses TRBV6-5 and TRBJ1-6; D is perhaps TRBD1 (6 bases). V was cut by 6 bases and J by 7 bases, with 7 bases left in between. Germline-derived CDR1 and CDR2 are MNHEY and SVGAGI. CDR3 length equals 12 residues. The CDR3 spells CASRDRNSPLHF. Written as DNA, the CDR3 is TGTGCCAGCAGGGACAGAAATTCACCCCTCCACTTT.

The chain combines TRBV7-8 with TRBJ2-3; perhaps TRBD1 as D (7 bases). In germline, CDR1 is SGHVS, CDR2 FQNEAQ. The CDR3 contains 15 residues. Between the trimmed V and J ends, which lost 6 bases and 1 base, there was a span of 14 bases. The CDR3 DNA reads TGTGCCAGCAGTTCCAGGGGGGCGGGCACAGATACGCAGTATTTT. Amino acid sequence: CASSSRGAGTDTQYF.

V gene TRBV6-5 combines with J gene TRBJ1-1; D gene unclear. V was shortened by 7 bases and J by 1 base, with 13 bases between the two germline ends. Looked up from germline, CDR1 is MNHEY and CDR2 is SVGAGI. CDR3 length: 14 residues. This CDR3 reads CASTYFRGNTEAFF. In nucleotides, the CDR3 is TGTGCCAGCACTTATTTCCGGGGGAACACTGAAGCTTTCTTT.

This sequence joins TRBV24-1 and TRBJ2-6; 7 nucleotides match TRBD1. The V segment lost 7 bases and the J segment 3 bases; nucleotides outside the gene matches: 5. Germline-derived CDR1 and CDR2 are KGHDR and SFDVKD. The CDR3 contains 15 residues. CDR3 sequence reads: CATSPTGFGANVLTF. The CDR3 DNA reads as TGTGCCACCAGCCCGACAGGGTTTGGGGCCAACGTCCTGACTTTC.

The rearrangement links TRBV28 to TRBJ1-2, with D maybe TRBD1 (5 bases). Germline CDR1 is MDHEN and CDR2 is SYDVKM. Trimming pared 2 bases from V and 4 bases from J, leaving 11 bases between. This CDR3 comprises 14 residues. The CDR3 region has the DNA TGTGCCAGCAGTTTACAGACAGTGTTCTATGGCTACACCTTC. It translates to CASSLQTVFYGYTF.

The chain is built from TRBV5-5 and TRBJ2-1; 7 bases align to TRBD1. After removal of 4 bases from V and 3 bases from J, the junction contained 7 bases not matched to a gene. Germline V gene data show CDR1 as SGHKS and CDR2 as YYEKEE (reference sequence). CDR3 length: 15 amino acids. The CDR3 loop is CASSGPGQNYNEQFF. The CDR3 coding sequence is TGTGCCAGCAGCGGCCCGGGACAGAACTACAATGAGCAGTTCTTC. Complete variable domain (other parts from reference TRBV5-5 and TRBJ2-1): DAGVTQSPTHLIKTRGQQVTLRCSPISGHKSVSWYQQVLGQGPQFIFQYYEKEERGRGNFPDRFSARQFPNYSSELNVNALLLGDSALYLCASSGPGQNYNEQFFGPGTRLTVL.

This rearrangement joins TRBV28 to TRBJ1-5; D might be TRBD1 (5 bases). CDR1 is MDHEN and CDR2 is SYDVKM in the germline V gene. The length of the CDR3 is 15 residues. Deletions cut 7 bases from V and 2 bases from J, with 15 bases between. The CDR3 is CASTLSGVGNQPQHF. CDR3 DNA: TGTGCCAGCACCCTGTCGGGGGTGGGCAATCAGCCCCAGCATTTT.

This rearrangement joins TRBV18 to TRBJ1-2; D is ambiguous. V shed 2 bases and J shed 4 bases, with 11 bases lying between them. CDR3 length equals 14 residues. Germline V gene sequence: CDR1 KGHSH, CDR2 LQKENI. The CDR3 protein is CASSPEEGAYGYTF. The DNA for the CDR3 is TGTGCCAGCTCACCAGAAGAGGGTGCCTATGGCTACACCTTC.

This chain connects TRBV27 to TRBJ1-1; unclear D gene. The CDR3 sequence is 12 residues long. V lost 7 bases, J lost 1 base, and 7 bases lay in between. Germline CDR1 and CDR2: MNHEY and SMNVEV (reference sequence). CDR3 region: CASTQTNTEAFF. The DNA for the CDR3 is TGTGCCAGCACACAGACGAACACTGAAGCTTTCTTT.

This clone was seen just once. V and J are TRBV4-3 and TRBJ2-1, with 13 bases lining up with TRBD2. Looked up from germline, CDR1 is LGHNA and CDR2 is YSLEER. The J segment lost 7 bases and the V segment lost 1 base, leaving 1 base of the junction unmatched. The CDR3 is made up of 15 amino acids. CDR3 DNA sequence: TGCGCCAGCAGCCAAGGACTAGCGGGGGGAAATGAGCAGTTCTTC. Protein: CASSQGLAGGNEQFF.